Listed here are 8 T cell receptor beta chains from one sample, sequenced in a study of blood T cells in healthy people across ages. A second PCR, run for about 6 to 11 cycles, used a sample-barcoded 5' primer plus a J-beta primer mix. Via MiXCR, TCRdb re-called the 5' RACE reads, giving one row per CDR3 protein. The sample includes about 650,000 distinct CDR3 sequences, less than 40% of them seen just once. Source material: blood. The receptors shown here come from a woman older than 75 in good health.

About this clonotype itself: It may be a read error: a sequence one base away is much more abundant. This chain connects TRBV3-1 to TRBJ1-2; tentatively, D is TRBD1 (5 bases). The CDR3 has 14 amino acids. The V gene's germline CDR1 is LGHDT and CDR2 YNNKEL (reference sequence). The ends were cut back, 0 bases at V and 4 bases at J, with 9 bases in the middle. The CDR3 nucleotides read TGTGCCAGCAGCCAAGAGAATGGGACCTATGGCTACACCTTC. It translates to CASSQENGTYGYTF.

This clonotype has a count of ten or more. The chain combines TRBV20-1 with TRBJ1-2; D is undetermined. Trimming took off 6 bases at V and 5 bases at J, with 13 bases between the two ends. This CDR3 is built from 12 residues. Germline V gene lookup returns CDR1 DFQATT and CDR2 SNEGSKA (reference sequence). CDR3 DNA: TGCAGTGCAAGACACCTGGGGTATGGCTACACCTTC. Translated: CSARHLGYGYTF.

The genes are TRBV5-1 and TRBJ2-7, with 12 positions matching TRBD2. V lost 3 bases to trimming and J lost 9 bases; unmatched junction nucleotides: 10. The CDR3 sequence is 15 residues long. Germline CDR1 is SGHRS and CDR2 is YFSETQ. The CDR3 DNA is TGCGCCAGCAGCTCACTAGCGGGAGGTCCTGAAAGGCAGTACTTC. Amino acid sequence: CASSSLAGGPERQYF.

The J gene is TRBJ1-2, the V gene TRBV13; 7 nucleotides line up with TRBD1. The ends lost 4 bases at V and 3 bases at J; junction bases unmatched: 5. The CDR3 spans 14 residues. The germline V gene has CDR1 PRHDT and CDR2 FYEKMQ (reference sequence). The CDR3 DNA reads as TGTGCCAGCAGCTCTGACAGGGCTGACTATGGCTACACCTTC. Translated, it gives CASSSDRADYGYTF.

The rearrangement links TRBV4-3 to TRBJ1-2; 10 bases match TRBD1. The CDR3 sequence is 15 residues long. Germline lookup yields CDR1 LGHNA and CDR2 YSLEER. The trim removed 4 bases at V and 4 bases at J, leaving 6 bases unmatched. The CDR3 region is CASSPGTGAIYGYTF. For the CDR3, the DNA is TGCGCCAGCAGCCCAGGGACAGGGGCAATCTATGGCTACACCTTC.

This clonotype was picked up a small number of times. The chain uses TRBV20-1 and TRBJ1-5; D gene unclear. The germline CDR1 and CDR2 sequences are DFQATT and SNEGSKA (reference sequence). Trimming removed 3 bases at V and 1 base at J, with 10 bases between. This CDR3 region has 14 residues. The DNA of the CDR3 is TGCAGTGCTAGGGAACAGCGAAGCAATCAGCCCCAGCATTTT. Translation gives CSAREQRSNQPQHF.

The table lists this clonotype with many counts. The J gene is TRBJ2-7, the V gene TRBV20-1, with D perhaps matching TRBD1 (5 bases). V was trimmed by 3 bases and J by 0 bases, leaving 12 bases between them. Germline V gene data show CDR1 as DFQATT and CDR2 as SNEGSKA (reference sequence). CDR3 length: 14 residues. CDR3 in DNA: TGCAGTGCTAGGGTAGGGGCCAGCTCCTACGAGCAGTACTTC. Translating gives CSARVGASSYEQYF.

This rearrangement joins TRBV20-1 to TRBJ2-1; D remains unclear. V shed 6 bases and J shed 7 bases, with 7 bases lying between them. In germline, CDR1 is DFQATT, CDR2 SNEGSKA (reference sequence). This CDR3 comprises 10 residues. Written as DNA, the CDR3 is TGCAGTGCGCAACTGAATGAGCAGTTCTTC. Its protein is CSAQLNEQFF.